The T cell receptor (beta chain) under discussion was sequenced for a study of OX40 agonist ivuxolimab in advanced cancers. On the study more broadly: Enrolled patients in dose escalation had cancers that were hepatocellular carcinoma, melanoma, renal cell or head and neck cancer. Three individuals attained partial responses, comprising one hepatocellular carcinoma case and two cutaneous melanoma cases.

Study-level findings and limits: Some nonresponders also had low normalized T-cell clonal expansion.

Concerning this clone: What it recognizes is unknown.

TCRdb's copy holds only in-frame clones and misses some; the assay was immunoSEQ multiplex PCR. The sample includes 80,000 to 95,000 clones, around 86% of them seen just once. CDR3 size: 15 residues. The V segment lost 5 bases and the J segment 5 bases; nucleotides outside the gene matches: 7. Germline CDR1 is LNHDA and CDR2 is SQIVND (reference sequence). Sequenced here: CD4+ or CD8+ T cells sorted from blood, sampled in a trial of the OX40 agonist ivuxolimab. V usage is TRBV19 and J usage is TRBJ1-3, with TRBD1 matching 9 bases. The clonotype comes from an adult with an advanced solid tumor such as melanoma, head and neck, liver or kidney cancer. Here the CDR3 reads CASSPEGQGRNTIYF. Here the CDR3 DNA reads TGTGCCAGTAGTCCCGAGGGACAGGGCCGAAACACCATATATTTT.